This T cell receptor (beta chain) came from a study of memory B cells and T cells in multiple sclerosis. With respect to this clone: Its antigen is not known.

Measured with immunoSEQ multiplex PCR; TCRdb has only the in-frame clones, and not every one. This table holds around 14,000 clones, approximately 69% found once. The CDR3 runs 16 residues. CDR1 is SNHLY, CDR2 FYNNEI, per germline. V shed 6 bases and J 3 bases; nucleotides not matched to a gene: 10. Regarding the study as a whole: Clone-set sizes differed between compartments, so shared clonotype counts needed normalization.

This TCR was sampled from a human donor with multiple sclerosis. The specimen sequenced was memory (CD45RO+) CD4+ T cells from blood. The V and J genes are TRBV2 and TRBJ1-1; 10 positions agree with TRBD1. The CDR3 bases are TGTGCCAGCAGAAGGGACAGGGGAAGGGAGTACACTGAAGCTTTCTTT. Its protein product is CASRRDRGREYTEAFF. The whole variable domain, remainder taken from reference TRBV2 and TRBJ1-1, is EPEVTQTPSHQVTQMGQEVILRCVPISNHLYFYWYRQILGQKVEFLVSFYNNEISEKSEIFDDQFSVERPDGSNFTLKIRSTKLEDSAMYFCASRRDRGREYTEAFFGQGTRLTVV.